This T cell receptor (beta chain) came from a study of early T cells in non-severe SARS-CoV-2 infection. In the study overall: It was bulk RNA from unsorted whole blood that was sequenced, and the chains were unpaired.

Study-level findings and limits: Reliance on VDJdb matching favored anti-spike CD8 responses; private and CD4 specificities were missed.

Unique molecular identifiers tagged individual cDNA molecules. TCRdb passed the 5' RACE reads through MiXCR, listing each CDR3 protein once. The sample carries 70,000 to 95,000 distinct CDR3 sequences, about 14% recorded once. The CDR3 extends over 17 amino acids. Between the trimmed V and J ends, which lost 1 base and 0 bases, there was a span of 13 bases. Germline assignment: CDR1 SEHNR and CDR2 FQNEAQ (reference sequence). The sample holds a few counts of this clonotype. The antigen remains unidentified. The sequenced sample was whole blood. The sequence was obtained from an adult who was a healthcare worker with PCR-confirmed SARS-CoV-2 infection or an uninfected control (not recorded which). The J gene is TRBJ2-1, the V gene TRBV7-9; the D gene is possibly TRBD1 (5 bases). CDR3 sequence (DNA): TGTGCCAGCAGCTTAGGGGTGGACACGAGCTCCTACAATGAGCAGTTCTTC. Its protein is CASSLGVDTSSYNEQFF.